This T cell receptor beta chain is from a study of cytomegalovirus exposure and HLA in healthy donors. CDR1 SGHTS and CDR2 YDEGEE come from the germline V gene. The length of the CDR3 is 15 residues. V lost 0 bases, J lost 1 base, and 3 bases stayed unmatched. Whole-study results and caveats: Per published reports, the classifier diagnosed cytomegalovirus status with high specificity and sensitivity.

Comments on this clone: Its specificity is unknown.

TCRdb keeps only in-frame clones here, not all; method: immunoSEQ multiplex PCR. The sample yields approximately 160,000 clones, roughly 96% seen once. The V call is TRBV5-8, the J call TRBJ2-7; 8 bases match TRBD1. Sample: PBMCs. The TCR sequence derives from a woman between 18 and 29 years old in good health and CMV-seronegative. Here the CDR3 reads CASSLETGGSYEQYF. The CDR3 nucleotides are TGTGCCAGCAGCTTGGAAACAGGGGGTTCCTACGAGCAGTACTTC.